The 27 T cell receptor beta chains listed next were all sequenced from one sample in a study of regulatory T cells in long-lasting Graves disease. iRepertoire HTBI primers and Arm-PCR of CDR3 regions built TCR beta libraries. TCRdb reanalysed the multiplex PCR reads using MiXCR and keeps one entry per CDR3 protein. The sample has roughly 560,000 distinct CDR3 sequences; roughly a sixth are singletons. Time point defined: newly diagnosed GD, antithyroid drugs for less than 3 months. From PBMCs, RNA was extracted and then used to make the TCR library. This sample was shared with a second study, whose subject was T cells in Graves' hyperthyroidism and ophthalmopathy.

This specimen consisted of peripheral blood mononuclear cells (PBMCs), obtained at new diagnosis, from a patient treated with antithyroid drugs. The receptors were sampled from a woman aged 35 to 59 with Graves disease.

This chain joins TRBV19 and TRBJ2-7; no firm D call. This CDR3 contains 12 residues. The V end lost 9 bases, the J end lost 2 bases, and 11 bases lay between the germline ends. The germline gives CDR1 LNHDA, CDR2 SQIVND (reference sequence). As DNA, the CDR3 is TGTGCCAGCCAACAGAGCCCCTACGAGCAGTACTTC. It specifies CASQQSPYEQYF.

The gene calls are TRBV10-3 and TRBJ2-4, with 9 positions matching TRBD1. The J segment lost 5 bases and the V segment lost 8 bases, leaving 4 bases of the junction unmatched. CDR1 is ENHRY, CDR2 SYGVKD, per germline. The CDR3 loop spans 13 amino acids. Here the CDR3 reads CAIGTGLENIQYF. The CDR3 region has the DNA TGTGCCATCGGGACAGGGTTGGAAAACATTCAGTACTTC.

J is TRBJ1-2 and V is TRBV12-3 or TRBV12-4; 7 bases align to TRBD1. This CDR3 region has 13 residues. Germline trimming cut 10 bases from V and 5 bases from J; bases unmatched to any gene: 10. The CDR3 protein is CATPGPQGYGYTF. For the CDR3, the DNA is TGTGCCACACCCGGTCCACAGGGGTATGGCTACACCTTC.

This rearrangement joins TRBV6-1 to TRBJ2-1; 12 bases match TRBD2. Germline V gene lookup returns CDR1 MNHNS and CDR2 SASEGT. The CDR3 extends over 16 amino acids. V gave up 6 bases and J gave up 2 bases; unmatched junction bases: 5. CDR3 sequence (DNA): TGTGCCAGCAGATCCAGACTAGCGGGGGCCTACAATGAGCAGTTCTTC. It codes for CASRSRLAGAYNEQFF.

This chain connects TRBV5-1 to TRBJ1-6; possibly TRBD1 for D (5 bases). Per the germline V gene, CDR1 is SGHRS and CDR2 is YFSETQ. The CDR3 covers 13 residues. V gave up 6 bases and J gave up 8 bases, with 12 bases separating them. The CDR3 region has the DNA TGCGCCAGCACCGCGTCAGGGTATTCACCCCTCCACTTT. Its protein product is CASTASGYSPLHF.

In this sample, this clonotype turned up a few times. This chain uses TRBV3-1 with TRBJ1-1; tentative D call: TRBD1 (5 bases). The CDR3 consists of 13 residues. CDR1 is LGHDT, CDR2 YNNKEL, per germline (reference sequence). V was cut by 2 bases and J by 7 bases, with 11 bases left in between. The CDR3 nucleotides are TGTGCCAGCAGCCAATTTTGGGGGGATGAAGCTTTCTTT. Translation: CASSQFWGDEAFF.

In this sample, this clonotype turned up a few times. The chain carries TRBV18 and TRBJ2-1; no definite D call. CDR3 length: 13 residues. V lost 2 bases and J lost 10, with 12 bases in between. Looked up from germline, CDR1 is KGHSH and CDR2 is LQKENI. The CDR3 is CASSPGVLNEQFF. DNA for the CDR3: TGTGCCAGCTCACCAGGGGTGCTAAACGAGCAGTTCTTC.

In this sample, this clonotype turned up a few times. In DNA form, the CDR3 reads TGTGCCAGCTCACCTGGGGGGGCTGGAACTAATGAAAAACTGTTTTTT. Protein product: CASSPGGAGTNEKLFF. This chain uses TRBV18 with TRBJ1-4, with D possibly matching TRBD1 (6 bases). V was trimmed by 3 bases and J by 1 base, leaving 12 bases between them. Germline loops: CDR1 KGHSH, CDR2 LQKENI. This CDR3 spans 16 amino acids.

This rearrangement joins TRBV5-1 to TRBJ2-1, with D maybe TRBD2 (5 bases). Germline V CDR1 and CDR2: SGHRS, YFSETQ. The CDR3 is 16 residues long. V gave up 1 base and J gave up 2 bases, with 13 bases separating them. The CDR3 nucleotides are TGCGCCAGCAGCTTGTCAAGGGCGGGCCCCTACAATGAGCAGTTCTTC. This encodes CASSLSRAGPYNEQFF.

The DNA of the CDR3 is TGTGCCAGCAGCGAGAGGGGGCCAACCTACAATGAGCAGTTCTTC. As protein: CASSERGPTYNEQFF. The chain recombines TRBV14 with TRBJ2-1, with 7 bases matching TRBD1. This CDR3 has 15 amino acids. With V trimmed by 5 bases and J by 2 bases, 6 bases remained unmatched. From germline, CDR1 is SGHDN and CDR2 FVKESK.

This clonotype was observed a handful of times. The chain combines TRBV19 with TRBJ1-6; no definite D call. The CDR3 runs to 13 residues. Germline V gene data show CDR1 as LNHDA and CDR2 as SQIVND (reference sequence). Deletions cut 6 bases from V and 7 bases from J, with 10 bases between. CDR3 DNA: TGTGCCAGTAGCTATGACCAGAATTCACCCCTCCACTTT. It is translated as CASSYDQNSPLHF. The whole variable domain, filled in from reference TRBV19 and TRBJ1-6, reads DGGITQSPKYLFRKEGQNVTLSCEQNLNHDAMYWYRQDPGQGLRLIYYSQIVNDFQKGDIAEGYSVSREKKESFPLTVTSAQKNPTAFYLCASSYDQNSPLHFGNGTRLTVT.

CDR3 sequence reads: CASSPIADTQYF. The CDR3 DNA reads TGTGCCTCCTCCCCCATCGCAGATACGCAGTATTTT. The V and J genes are TRBV13 and TRBJ2-3; the D is unclear. With 11 bases removed from V and 4 bases from J, the gap between germline ends came to 13 bases. This CDR3 region has 12 residues. Germline V CDR1 and CDR2: PRHDT, FYEKMQ (reference sequence).

This clonotype appeared many times. V and J are TRBV6-2 or TRBV6-3 and TRBJ2-7, with 9 bases identical to TRBD2. Germline trimming cut 2 bases from V and 4 bases from J; bases unmatched to any gene: 9. This CDR3 comprises 16 residues. The V gene's germline CDR1 is MNHEY and CDR2 SVGEGT. In nucleotides, the CDR3 is TGTGCCAGCAGTTACCGCTTGCGGGGGGGCGGGTACGAGCAGTACTTC. As protein: CASSYRLRGGGYEQYF.

The gene calls are TRBV25-1 and TRBJ1-1; 7 positions agree with TRBD1. Trimming cost V 1 base and J 9 bases; bases outside gene matches: 8. CDR3 length: 14 residues. Germline V CDR1 and CDR2: MGHDK, SYGVNS. CDR3 nucleotides: TGTGCCAGCAGTGAATTGGAGGCAGGGGGGAAAGCTTTCTTT. It yields the protein CASSELEAGGKAFF.

Many counts were recorded for this clonotype. The chain uses TRBV20-1 and TRBJ1-1, with D unresolved. V was clipped by 0 bases and J by 7 bases, with 15 bases between them. The CDR3 has 14 residues. The germline CDR1 and CDR2 sequences are DFQATT and SNEGSKA (reference sequence). This chain's CDR3 is CSARDAQLGGEAFF. In nucleotides, the CDR3 is TGCAGTGCTAGAGACGCTCAGCTCGGAGGTGAAGCTTTCTTT.

Many counts were recorded for this clonotype. J is TRBJ2-7 and V is TRBV7-2; 7 bases are a match to TRBD1. This CDR3 is 14 amino acids long. The V and J ends lost 5 bases and 1 base, in that order; junction bases with no gene match: 5. CDR1 SGHTA and CDR2 FQGNSA come from the germline V gene. CDR3 residues: CASSIQGQSYEQYF. The CDR3 DNA reads TGTGCCAGCAGCATCCAGGGACAGTCCTACGAGCAGTACTTC.

This clonotype showed up many times. V usage is TRBV2 and J usage is TRBJ1-5; 8 nucleotides match TRBD1. The ends lost 4 bases at V and 6 bases at J; junction bases unmatched: 8. The CDR3 is 15 amino acids. The germline V gene encodes CDR1 SNHLY and CDR2 FYNNEI. In DNA form, the CDR3 reads TGTGCCAGCAGTGTGCAGGGGGCGGTAGGTCAGCCCCAGCATTTT. It yields the protein CASSVQGAVGQPQHF.

At least ten counts were recorded for this clonotype. The rearrangement uses TRBV12-3 or TRBV12-4 and TRBJ1-3; D ambiguous. The CDR3 is 12 amino acids. V shed 5 bases and J shed 5 bases, with 7 bases lying between them. CDR3: CASSPDRNTIYF. CDR3 nucleotides: TGTGCCAGCAGTCCAGACCGAAACACCATATATTTT.

This clonotype was detected many times. In nucleotides, the CDR3 is TGTGCCAGCAGCACCGACGGAACCGGGGAGCTGTTTTTT. Protein sequence: CASSTDGTGELFF. The gene calls are TRBV7-9 and TRBJ2-2; no firm D call. V shed 5 bases and J shed 5 bases, with 9 bases lying between them. Looked up from germline, CDR1 is SEHNR and CDR2 is FQNEAQ (reference sequence). The CDR3 is made up of 13 amino acids.

This clonotype showed up many times. CDR3 loop: CASSRLAGARYEQYF. The CDR3 DNA sequence: TGTGCCAGCAGCCGCCTAGCGGGGGCCCGCTACGAGCAGTACTTC. J is TRBJ2-7 and V is TRBV11-2; 10 bases align to TRBD2. With 5 bases clipped from V and 3 bases from J, the junction kept 7 bases outside the gene matches. The CDR3 contains 15 residues. Germline V gene sequence: CDR1 SGHAT, CDR2 FQNNGV. Drawing the rest from reference TRBV11-2 and TRBJ2-7, the complete variable domain is EAGVAQSPRYKIIEKRQSVAFWCNPISGHATLYWYQQILGQGPKLLIQFQNNGVVDDSQLPKDRFSAERLKGVDSTLKIQPAKLEDSAVYLCASSRLAGARYEQYFGPGTRLTVT.

This clonotype showed up many times. The rearrangement joins TRBV7-8 to TRBJ1-1; maybe TRBD1 (5 bases). This CDR3 region has 17 residues. CDR1 SGHVS and CDR2 FQNEAQ come from the germline V gene. Trimming took off 0 bases at V and 5 bases at J, with 19 bases between the two ends. DNA for the CDR3: TGTGCCAGCAGCTTAGCGCGGGGGGGGTACCCGAAGACTGAAGCTTTCTTT. Translating gives CASSLARGGYPKTEAFF.

Concerning this clonotype itself: A much more abundant neighbour one base away suggests this may be a read error. Given the absence of the conserved phenylalanine or tryptophan at the CDR3 end, a read error is likely. The rearrangement joins TRBV18 to TRBJ2-7, with 9 bases aligning to TRBD1. The V and J ends lost 3 bases and 3 bases, in that order; junction bases with no gene match: 3. This CDR3 has 14 amino acids. Germline CDR1 KGHSH, CDR2 LQKENI. The CDR3 coding sequence is TGTGCCAGCTCACCCGGGACAGGGATCTACGAGCAGTACTCC. It translates to CASSPGTGIYEQYS.

This clonotype was observed a handful of times. The rearrangement links TRBV6-1 to TRBJ1-3; D gene ambiguous. Germline V CDR1 and CDR2: MNHNS, SASEGT. CDR3 size: 17 residues. The ends were cut back, 4 bases at V and 0 bases at J, with 16 bases in the middle. CDR3 nucleotides: TGTGCCAGCAGTGCAGAACGGGGTTTTCGCTCTGGAAACACCATATATTTT. Residues: CASSAERGFRSGNTIYF.

This clonotype was detected many times. The J gene is TRBJ1-1, the V gene TRBV7-8; D perhaps matches TRBD1 (5 bases). V lost 1 base and J lost 4, with 13 bases in between. CDR3 length equals 15 residues. Germline CDR1 reads SGHVS; CDR2 reads FQNEAQ. CDR3 DNA: TGTGCCAGCAGCTTAGGGGGCGGGGGAGGCACTGAAGCTTTCTTT. Its translation: CASSLGGGGGTEAFF.

Concerning this clonotype: A read error may explain this, as a much larger clone is one base away. CDR3 sequence reads: CASSLLPQAGHTDTRYF. Written as DNA, the CDR3 is TGCGCCAGCAGCTTGCTACCGCAAGCGGGCCACACAGATACGCGGTATTTT. This chain joins TRBV5-1 and TRBJ2-3, with TRBD2 as a possible D gene (6 bases). From germline, CDR1 is SGHRS and CDR2 YFSETQ. This CDR3 has 17 residues.

This clonotype was found many times. The chain uses TRBV18 and TRBJ1-2, with D possibly being TRBD1 (6 bases). The CDR3 covers 15 residues. Trimming removed 3 bases from V and 3 bases from J, with 14 bases in between. Germline loops: CDR1 KGHSH, CDR2 LQKENI. The CDR3 loop reads CASSPSSNRDYGYTF. CDR3 in DNA: TGTGCCAGCTCACCTTCTTCCAACAGGGACTATGGCTACACCTTC.

This clonotype has ten or more counts. The chain is built from TRBV5-1 and TRBJ2-7; D is unresolved. V was pared by 4 bases and J by 2 bases, with 10 bases between. Germline CDR1 is SGHRS and CDR2 is YFSETQ. The CDR3 runs to 13 residues. The CDR3 coding sequence is TGCGCCAGCAGCCTGGATTTTCCCTACGAGCAGTACTTC. Its translation: CASSLDFPYEQYF.